Listed below are T cell receptor beta chains from one sample, sequenced in a study of T cells after yellow fever vaccination. TCRdb re-called the 5' RACE reads through MiXCR, storing one row per CDR3 protein. The table lists about 360,000 distinct CDR3 sequences, under 7.5% of them singletons. The sample here was PBMCs, taken 5 days after the yellow fever booster vaccination. These receptor sequences come from a young man who received the YFV17D yellow fever vaccine. Each CDR3 is given with its conserved first and last residue. D genes are given only for firm matches. Not every row has a clone size; where given, it reads once, few, many or a size class.

d_call	clone_size	v_call	j_call	cdr3_nt	cdr3_aa
TRBD2	-	TRBV27	TRBJ2-3	TGTGCCAGCAGTACCGGGAGGGCAACTTATCCGCAGTATTTT	CASSTGRATYPQYF
TRBD2	few	TRBV5-1	TRBJ2-7	TGCGCCAGCAGCTCTGGGGACTACTCCTACGAGCAGTACTTC	CASSSGDYSYEQYF
-	few	TRBV7-2	TRBJ1-4	TGTGCCAGCAGCTTGGGCCAGTCGACTAATGAAAAACTGTTTTTT	CASSLGQSTNEKLFF
TRBD2	many	TRBV10-3	TRBJ2-2	TGTGCCATCAGTGAGGACGGGAGGGGCACCGGGGAGCTGTTTTTT	CAISEDGRGTGELFF
-	many	TRBV7-3	TRBJ2-7	TGTGCCAGCAGCCCCGGGGGCGGGGGACCTACCTACGAGCAGTACTTC	CASSPGGGGPTYEQYF
TRBD1	few	TRBV5-1	TRBJ2-4	TGCGCCAGCAGCCCGGATCACGGGACAGAACTAACCATTCAGTACTTC	CASSPDHGTELTIQYF
TRBD2	many	TRBV7-2	TRBJ2-7	TGTGCCAGCAGCCTGGGACTAGCGGGAGTTCGTCCCTACGAGCAGTACTTC	CASSLGLAGVRPYEQYF
TRBD2	few	TRBV5-6	TRBJ2-3	TGTGCCAGCAGCCTGCCGGGACTAGCTTTCGATACGCAGTATTTT	CASSLPGLAFDTQYF
TRBD2	-	TRBV12-3/TRBV12-4	TRBJ2-1	TGTGCCAGCAGCTCCCGGACTAGCGGGAGCTATGAGCAGTTCTTC	CASSSRTSGSYEQFF
-	many	TRBV7-9	TRBJ1-5	TGTGCCAGCAGCCTTGGTGGGCCCCAGCATTTT	CASSLGGPQHF
TRBD1	-	TRBV7-6	TRBJ2-7	TGTGCCAGCAGCACCCCGGGACAGATCTACGAGCAGTACTTC	CASSTPGQIYEQYF
TRBD1	-	TRBV9	TRBJ1-1	TGTGCCAGCAGCGGGACAGGGGTAGACCTGGCTTTCTTT	CASSGTGVDLAFF
-	few	TRBV7-2	TRBJ2-7	TGTGCCAGCAGCTGGACACTGAAGGACTACGAGCAGTACTTC	CASSWTLKDYEQYF
-	few	TRBV5-1	TRBJ2-3	TGCGCCAGCAGCTTGGTCGGAGGGGACGCAGATACGCAGTATTTT	CASSLVGGDADTQYF
TRBD2	few	TRBV12-3/TRBV12-4	TRBJ2-1	TGTGCCAGCAGTTTACGCGGGAGGAACCCCAATGAGCAGTTCTTC	CASSLRGRNPNEQFF
-	-	TRBV5-5	TRBJ1-2	TGTGCCAGCAGCTTGCAATCGCCCTCGGATGGCTACACCTTC	CASSLQSPSDGYTF
TRBD2	-	TRBV5-4	TRBJ2-1	TGTGCCAGCAGCGGAGCTAGCGGAGGATATGAGCAGTTCTTC	CASSGASGGYEQFF
TRBD2	-	TRBV11-2	TRBJ2-3	TGTGCCAGCAGCACGTTCCGGGACTACACCGGGTGGCAGTATTTT	CASSTFRDYTGWQYF
-	-	TRBV20-1	TRBJ2-3	TGCTGTGCTAGAGACTACCAGACCGCTAACACAGATACGCAGTATTTT	CCARDYQTANTDTQYF
-	few	TRBV19	TRBJ1-5	TGTGCCAGTAGTATAGAGGCAGGGTACGGCAATCAGCCCCAGCATTTT	CASSIEAGYGNQPQHF
-	many	TRBV10-2	TRBJ1-2	TGCGCCAGCATAAATCCCGGGGACGATGGCTACACCTTC	CASINPGDDGYTF
-	many	TRBV10-3	TRBJ2-5	TGTGCCATCAGTGATACTAGTCCGGAGACCCAGTACTTC	CAISDTSPETQYF
TRBD2	-	TRBV4-2	TRBJ2-5	TGTGCCAGCAGCGTACGACTAGCGGGAGGAGAGACCCAGTACTTC	CASSVRLAGGETQYF
TRBD1	-	TRBV7-2	TRBJ1-3	TGTGCCAGCAGCCCACGGACAGGCTCTGGAAACACCATATATTTT	CASSPRTGSGNTIYF
-	-	TRBV7-8	TRBJ2-7	TGTGCCAGCAGCTTAGAGGGAGGCGTCTACGAGCAGTACTTC	CASSLEGGVYEQYF
-	many	TRBV20-1	TRBJ2-3	TGCAGTGCTATGAGAGTCGGGGTAACAGATACGCAGTATTTT	CSAMRVGVTDTQYF
-	few	TRBV5-6	TRBJ2-1	TGTGCCAGCAGCTTTTTAGGAGGGCCCTCCTACAATGAGCAGTTCTTC	CASSFLGGPSYNEQFF
TRBD2	-	TRBV20-1	TRBJ2-1	TGCAGTGTTCCAAAGCGGGAGAAGTACAATGAGCAGTTCTTC	CSVPKREKYNEQFF
-	-	TRBV13	TRBJ2-1	TGTGCCAGCGGCCTCCCGGGTGGAAATGAGCAGTTCTTC	CASGLPGGNEQFF
-	-	TRBV5-1	TRBJ2-1	TGCGCCAGCAGCTTGGATGGCGAGAGCTCCTACAATGAGCAGTTCTTC	CASSLDGESSYNEQFF
TRBD2	many	TRBV13	TRBJ2-7	TGTGCCAGCAGCTGGGGACTAGCCGCAAGCTCCTACGAGCAGTACTTC	CASSWGLAASSYEQYF
TRBD2	few	TRBV27	TRBJ2-2	TGTGCCAGCAGTTTACTAGCGGGAATGTCCGGGGAGCTGTTTTTT	CASSLLAGMSGELFF
TRBD2	-	TRBV29-1	TRBJ2-3	TGCAGCGTTGGGACTAGCGGGACTCCCCGCACAGATACGCAGTATTTT	CSVGTSGTPRTDTQYF
-	many	TRBV29-1	TRBJ2-6	TGCAGCGTTGAAGGGGGAACTGGGGCCAACGTCCTGACTTTC	CSVEGGTGANVLTF
TRBD1	few	TRBV13	TRBJ1-2	TGTGCCAGCAGCTCAGGGGGCACTAACTATGGCTACACCTTC	CASSSGGTNYGYTF
-	many	TRBV7-2	TRBJ2-1	TGTGCCAGCAGCTTACATAGCGGCATCTACTCCTACAATGAGCAGTTCTTC	CASSLHSGIYSYNEQFF
TRBD1	few	TRBV18	TRBJ2-7	TGTGCCAGCTCACCTGGGGACAGTTACGAGCAGTACTTC	CASSPGDSYEQYF
-	-	TRBV20-1	TRBJ2-7	TGCAGTGCTAGTGCCGGATCCGGTACGGGGTCCCCTGAGCAGTACTTC	CSASAGSGTGSPEQYF
TRBD1	-	TRBV29-1	TRBJ2-3	TGCAGCGCTGCTCCCGGGACAGCAACAGATACGCAGTATTTT	CSAAPGTATDTQYF
-	many	TRBV20-1	TRBJ2-7	TGCAGTGCTTCGGGGGACACCTCCTACGAGCAGTACTTC	CSASGDTSYEQYF
-	-	TRBV7-9	TRBJ2-3	TGTGCCAGCAGCCGACTTAGGGATAGCGGCCCCACAGATACGCAGTATTTT	CASSRLRDSGPTDTQYF
-	-	TRBV19	TRBJ1-1	TGTGCCAGTATGGGCTGGCGCACTGAAGCTTTCTTT	CASMGWRTEAFF
TRBD1	many	TRBV5-1	TRBJ1-5	TGCGCCAGCAGCTTGGGGACAGGGGATGGGAATCAGCCCCAGCATTTT	CASSLGTGDGNQPQHF
TRBD2	-	TRBV10-3	TRBJ2-3	TGTGCCATCAGTGAGTCTAAGACTAGCGGGAGAAGTACAGATACGCAGTATTTT	CAISESKTSGRSTDTQYF
TRBD2	few	TRBV6-4	TRBJ2-1	TGTGCCAGCAGTCCGGGACTAGCGGGCTACAATGAGCAGTTCTTC	CASSPGLAGYNEQFF
TRBD1	-	TRBV29-1	TRBJ2-5	TGCAGCGTTGAGGGGACAGGGGGCACAGAAGAGACCCAGTACTTC	CSVEGTGGTEETQYF
TRBD2	many	TRBV5-1	TRBJ2-1	TGCGCCAGCAGCCTCCGTTGGGGACTAGAATACAATGAGCAGTTCTTC	CASSLRWGLEYNEQFF